This T cell receptor (beta chain) is from a study of CD8+CD57+ T cells in acquired aplastic anemia. In the study overall: Mean DNA quantity obtained from sorted CD4+ and CD8+ cells was around 3.2 ug. Findings and limits, study-wide: Overlap between patients and controls comprised about 28 CD8+ CDR3 sequences.

Genomic DNA was employed as the template in profiling TCR beta VDJ and CDR3. A single record per CDR3 protein comes from TCRdb applying MiXCR to the reads. The sample carries about 180,000 distinct CDR3 sequences, around 50% recorded once. All patients picked for sequencing had shown, by flow cytometry, an expansion of CD8+CD57+ cells. Every patient presented with severe acquired aplastic anemia. Blood was sampled before the patients had received any therapy. CDR3 length: 15 amino acids. The junction had 8 bases not matched to a gene; V was cut back by 6 bases and J by 9 bases. Germline CDR1 reads LNHDA; CDR2 reads SQIVND (reference sequence). Remarks on this clonotype: Its antigen is not identified.

The source of this sequence is a human donor with aplastic anemia. The chain is built from TRBV19 and TRBJ1-6, with TRBD1 matching 10 bases. The specimen was sorted CD4+, CD8+, or CD8+CD57+ T cells (not recorded which) from PBMCs. CDR3 region: CASSSPTGGSSPLHF. The CDR3 DNA follows: TGTGCCAGTAGCAGCCCGACAGGGGGCAGTTCACCCCTCCACTTT.